Below are 21 T cell receptor beta chains sequenced from a single sample in a study of shared clonotypes between healthy human individuals. Sequencing used immunoSEQ multiplex PCR; TCRdb keeps in-frame clones, though not all of them. The sample holds about 450,000 clones, 70% to 80% seen once. The sequenced sample consisted of PBMCs. Receptors were obtained from a woman in her thirties or forties in good health. Some clones in this sample may be carry-over from other donors' samples.

Of note for this clone: The germline gene is not matched at one end of the junction; a read error may be the cause. The chain uses TRBV10-3 and TRBJ2-3; no firm D call. The CDR3 extends over 11 amino acids. The germline gives CDR1 ENHRY, CDR2 SYGVKD. CDR3 region: CAIRELDTQYF. CDR3 sequence (DNA): TGTGCCATCAGGGAGTTGGATACGCAGTATTTT.

V is TRBV7-3 and J is TRBJ2-1, with D perhaps matching TRBD1 (6 bases). The CDR3 totals 15 residues. The germline gives CDR1 SGHTA, CDR2 FQGTGA. V dropped 3 bases and J dropped 4 bases, with 13 bases sitting between them. The chain's CDR3 is CASSLGAQDYNEQFF. The CDR3 DNA reads as TGTGCCAGCAGCTTGGGGGCTCAAGATTACAATGAGCAGTTCTTC.

This sequence joins TRBV28 and TRBJ1-1; a weak D match, TRBD1 (5 bases). The V end lost 6 bases, the J end lost 5 bases, and 13 bases lay between the germline ends. The length of the CDR3 is 13 residues. Germline assignment: CDR1 MDHEN and CDR2 SYDVKM. The CDR3 loop reads CASSWGGDTEAFF. The DNA of the CDR3 is TGTGCCAGCAGCTGGGGGGGTGATACTGAAGCTTTCTTT.

The chain uses TRBV27 and TRBJ2-1; 12 nucleotides align to TRBD2. The CDR3 extends over 15 amino acids. Germline V gene data show CDR1 as MNHEY and CDR2 as SMNVEV (reference sequence). J was trimmed by 9 bases and V by 6 bases; bases with no gene match: 9. The CDR3 DNA sequence: TGTGCCAGCAGGCCGAGGACTAGCGGGATAAGTGAGCAGTTCTTC. This gives the protein CASRPRTSGISEQFF.

V is TRBV4-1 and J is TRBJ2-7; D gene unclear. The CDR3 covers 14 residues. V was shortened by 1 base and J by 2 bases, with 9 bases between the two germline ends. Germline loops: CDR1 MGHRA, CDR2 YSYEKL. CDR3: CASSQVIVTYEQYF. For the CDR3, the DNA is TGCGCCAGCAGCCAAGTTATCGTAACCTACGAGCAGTACTTC.

The V gene is TRBV5-1, the J gene TRBJ2-7; the D gene could be TRBD1 or TRBD2 (6 bases each). There are 16 residues in the CDR3. V shed 0 bases and J shed 6 bases, with 19 bases lying between them. CDR1 is SGHRS and CDR2 is YFSETQ in the germline V gene. The CDR3 loop is CASSLGVGTGGLEQYF. CDR3 DNA sequence: TGCGCCAGCAGCTTGGGGGTGGGGACCGGGGGCCTCGAGCAGTACTTC.

V gene TRBV7-8 combines with J gene TRBJ2-1, with TRBD1 identical over 7 bases. Germline V gene data show CDR1 as SGHVS and CDR2 as FQNEAQ. The length of the CDR3 is 15 residues. V dropped 7 bases and J dropped 8; count of bases not matched to a gene: 14. This CDR3 reads CASIRGRDSSDEQFF. For the CDR3, the DNA is TGTGCCAGCATCCGCGGCCGGGACAGCAGCGATGAGCAGTTCTTC.

Only a few counts were recorded for this clone. This rearrangement joins TRBV9 to TRBJ2-2; 8 nucleotides match TRBD2. V shed 0 bases and J 5 bases; nucleotides not matched to a gene: 9. CDR1 SGDLS and CDR2 YYNGEE come from the germline V gene. The CDR3 sequence is 17 residues long. The CDR3 loop is CASSVAAAGEGTGELFF. CDR3 sequence (DNA): TGTGCCAGCAGCGTAGCGGCAGCGGGAGAGGGAACCGGGGAGCTGTTTTTT.

The chain uses TRBV4-1 and TRBJ2-5; D might be TRBD1 (5 bases). Per the germline V gene, CDR1 is MGHRA and CDR2 is YSYEKL. V dropped 1 base and J dropped 6 bases, with 15 bases sitting between them. The CDR3 is 15 amino acids. The CDR3 reads CASSQGPGKVKTQYF. The CDR3 DNA sequence: TGCGCCAGCAGCCAAGGACCAGGGAAAGTTAAGACCCAGTACTTC.

CDR3 coding DNA: TGTGCCAGCAGCTTAGCCGCGGGGGGCACAGATACGCAGTATTTT. It translates to CASSLAAGGTDTQYF. The chain links TRBV7-2 to TRBJ2-3, with 7 bases lining up with TRBD2. Germline lookup yields CDR1 SGHTA and CDR2 FQGNSA. J lost 1 base, V lost 0 bases, and 1 base had no gene match. This CDR3 contains 15 residues.

This chain joins TRBV5-6 and TRBJ2-3; D may be TRBD2 (5 bases). This CDR3 is 15 amino acids long. Trimming cost V 1 base and J 4 bases, with 13 bases left between them. CDR1 SGHDT and CDR2 YYEEEE come from the germline V gene. This CDR3 reads CASSLFRAAADTQYF. Here the CDR3 DNA reads TGTGCCAGCAGCTTGTTTCGCGCAGCGGCAGATACGCAGTATTTT.

CDR3 loop: CASSLFRRRNEKLFF. DNA for the CDR3: TGTGCCAGCAGTTTATTTCGGCGGAGGAATGAAAAACTGTTTTTT. This rearrangement joins TRBV28 to TRBJ1-4, with unresolved D. CDR3 length equals 15 residues. In germline, CDR1 is MDHEN, CDR2 SYDVKM. V lost 1 base, J lost 5 bases, and 11 bases lay in between.

Only a few counts were recorded for this clone. The rearrangement uses TRBV19 and TRBJ1-2; no definite D call. The CDR3 totals 16 residues. Germline V gene lookup returns CDR1 LNHDA and CDR2 SQIVND (reference sequence). V was cut by 5 bases and J by 0 bases, with 16 bases left in between. CDR3 in amino acids: CASSPHHGVTNYGYTF. The CDR3 DNA sequence: TGTGCCAGTAGTCCCCACCATGGGGTAACTAACTATGGCTACACCTTC.

The chain uses TRBV30 and TRBJ2-5, with a possible D match to TRBD1 (6 bases). The J call is in doubt because the DNA end fits TRBJ2-7 better. CDR1 and CDR2 from the germline V gene are GTSNPN and SVGIG (reference sequence). This CDR3 comprises 13 residues. CDR3 region: CAWSPDSSYEQYF. In DNA, the CDR3 is TGTGCCTGGAGTCCGGACAGTTCCTACGAGCAGTACTTC.

The chain combines TRBV5-1 with TRBJ2-5, with D possibly called TRBD1 or TRBD2 (6 bases each). Germline CDR1 SGHRS, CDR2 YFSETQ. The CDR3 is made up of 15 amino acids. The ends were cut back, 4 bases at V and 2 bases at J, with 15 bases in the middle. CDR3 DNA: TGCGCCAGCAGCGGCCTTTCGGGGGCTCAAGAGACCCAGTACTTC. Protein: CASSGLSGAQETQYF.

The chain recombines TRBV28 with TRBJ2-7; 10 bases map to TRBD2. After removal of 7 bases from V and 0 bases from J, the junction contained 9 bases not matched to a gene. CDR1 and CDR2 from the germline V gene are MDHEN and SYDVKM. CDR3 length equals 16 residues. CDR3 sequence reads: CASKAGGPRYSYEQYF. CDR3 nucleotides: TGTGCCAGCAAAGCGGGAGGGCCCCGGTACTCCTACGAGCAGTACTTC.

This clone was found a few times. V is TRBV7-8 and J is TRBJ1-3; D unresolved. CDR1 is SGHVS and CDR2 is FQNEAQ in the germline V gene. Trimming removed 2 bases at V and 0 bases at J, with 8 bases between. The CDR3 spans 15 residues. The CDR3 protein is CASSLSRGSGNTIYF. Written as DNA, the CDR3 is TGTGCCAGCAGCTTAAGCCGTGGCTCTGGAAACACCATATATTTT.

The J gene is TRBJ1-4, the V gene TRBV2, with D maybe TRBD1 (5 bases). CDR1 and CDR2 (germline): SNHLY, FYNNEI. The CDR3 covers 14 residues. The germline V and J ends were trimmed by 6 bases and 6 bases, with 14 bases remaining between them. The CDR3 loop is CASSAPLTDEKLFF. CDR3 nucleotide sequence: TGTGCCAGCAGCGCCCCTTTGACAGATGAAAAACTGTTTTTT.

Worth noting for this clone: In the same sample, other DNA sequences code for this CDR3. The chain recombines TRBV6-6 with TRBJ2-1; D unresolved. Germline-derived CDR1 and CDR2 are MNHNY and SVGAGI (reference sequence). The CDR3 contains 14 residues. The V end was cut by 0 bases, the J end by 4 bases, with 7 bases between. The DNA for the CDR3 is TGTGCCAGCAGTTACTCTGGCGGATACAATGAGCAGTTCTTC. Its protein is CASSYSGGYNEQFF.

This clone was seen ten or more times. This chain connects TRBV7-2 to TRBJ2-2, with 10 bases that match TRBD1. Germline CDR1 SGHTA, CDR2 FQGNSA. The CDR3 has 15 residues. With V trimmed by 3 bases and J by 4 bases, 2 bases remained unmatched. CDR3 coding DNA: TGTGCCAGCAGCTTCAGGACAGGGGGCACCGGGGAGCTGTTTTTT. It yields the protein CASSFRTGGTGELFF.

CDR3 sequence reads: CARSLSSAEAFF. CDR3 nucleotide sequence: TGTGCCAGAAGCTTATCTAGCGCGGAAGCTTTCTTT. The chain links TRBV7-5 to TRBJ1-1. TRBV7-5 counts as a pseudogene. The CDR3 length is 12 residues.